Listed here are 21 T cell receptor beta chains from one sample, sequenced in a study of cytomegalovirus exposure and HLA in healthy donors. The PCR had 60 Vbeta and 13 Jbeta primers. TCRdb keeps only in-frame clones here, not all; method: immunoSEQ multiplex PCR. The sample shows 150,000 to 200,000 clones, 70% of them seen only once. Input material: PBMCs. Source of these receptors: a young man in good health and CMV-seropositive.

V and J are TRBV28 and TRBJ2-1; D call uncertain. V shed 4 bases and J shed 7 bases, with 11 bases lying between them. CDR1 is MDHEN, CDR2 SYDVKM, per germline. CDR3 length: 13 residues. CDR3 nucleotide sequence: TGTGCCAGCAGTTCCCAGAGGTGGAATGAGCAGTTCTTC. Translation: CASSSQRWNEQFF.

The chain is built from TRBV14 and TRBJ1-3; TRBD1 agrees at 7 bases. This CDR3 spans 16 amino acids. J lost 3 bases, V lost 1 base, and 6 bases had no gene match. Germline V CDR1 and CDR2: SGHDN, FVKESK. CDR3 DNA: TGTGCCAGCAGCCAAGTAGGAGGGGGCTTTGGAAACACCATATATTTT. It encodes CASSQVGGGFGNTIYF.

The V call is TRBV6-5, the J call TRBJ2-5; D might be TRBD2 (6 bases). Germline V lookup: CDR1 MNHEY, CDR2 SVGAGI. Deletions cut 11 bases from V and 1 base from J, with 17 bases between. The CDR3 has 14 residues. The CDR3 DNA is TGTGCCGCACACCGTGGAGGGGCCCAAGAGACCCAGTACTTC. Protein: CAAHRGGAQETQYF.

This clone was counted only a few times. CDR3 amino acids: CASRYGQGSYNEQFF. As DNA, the CDR3 is TGCGCCAGCAGGTATGGACAGGGTTCCTACAATGAGCAGTTCTTC. The chain joins TRBV5-1 to TRBJ2-1; TRBD1 matches at 8 bases. The CDR3 is 15 residues long. The germline CDR1 and CDR2 sequences are SGHRS and YFSETQ. J gave up 1 base and V 5 bases, and 5 bases lay outside the gene matches.

CDR3 protein: CASSLAGGSGANVLTF. CDR3 nucleotide sequence: TGTGCCAGCAGCTTAGCGGGAGGCTCTGGGGCCAACGTCCTGACTTTC. The J gene is TRBJ2-6, the V gene TRBV7-2; D is possibly TRBD2 (6 bases). Germline V gene lookup returns CDR1 SGHTA and CDR2 FQGNSA. Trimming removed 0 bases at V and 0 bases at J, with 6 bases between. This CDR3 is 16 amino acids long.

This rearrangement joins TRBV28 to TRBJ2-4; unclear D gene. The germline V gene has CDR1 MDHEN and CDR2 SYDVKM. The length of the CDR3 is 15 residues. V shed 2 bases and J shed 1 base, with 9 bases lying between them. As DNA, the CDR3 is TGTGCCAGCAGTTTACTTCTGGAGGCCAAAAACATTCAGTACTTC. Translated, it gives CASSLLLEAKNIQYF.

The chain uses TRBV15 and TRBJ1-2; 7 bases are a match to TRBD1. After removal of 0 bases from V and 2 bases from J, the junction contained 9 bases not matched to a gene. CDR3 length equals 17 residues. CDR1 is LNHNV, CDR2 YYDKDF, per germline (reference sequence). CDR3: CATSRDRATGRNYGYTF. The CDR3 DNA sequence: TGTGCCACCAGCAGAGATAGGGCGACAGGGAGGAACTATGGCTACACCTTC.

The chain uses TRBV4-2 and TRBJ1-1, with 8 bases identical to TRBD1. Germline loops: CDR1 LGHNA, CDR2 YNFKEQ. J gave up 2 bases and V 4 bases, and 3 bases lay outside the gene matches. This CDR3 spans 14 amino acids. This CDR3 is CASSLTGDNTEAFF. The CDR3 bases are TGTGCCAGCAGCCTGACAGGGGATAACACTGAAGCTTTCTTT.

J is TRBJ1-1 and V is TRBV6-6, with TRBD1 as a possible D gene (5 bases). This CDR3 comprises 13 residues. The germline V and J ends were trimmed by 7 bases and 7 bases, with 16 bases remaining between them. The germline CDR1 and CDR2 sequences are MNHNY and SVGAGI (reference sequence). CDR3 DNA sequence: TGTGCCAGCATAGGGGCAGACCGATTTGAAGCTTTCTTT. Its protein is CASIGADRFEAFF.

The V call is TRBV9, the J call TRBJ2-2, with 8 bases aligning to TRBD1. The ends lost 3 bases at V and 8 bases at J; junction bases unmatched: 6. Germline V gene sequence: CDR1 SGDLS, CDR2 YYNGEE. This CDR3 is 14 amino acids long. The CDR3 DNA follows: TGTGCCAGCAGCGAGCAGGGGGCGAGAGGGGAGCTGTTTTTT. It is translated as CASSEQGARGELFF.

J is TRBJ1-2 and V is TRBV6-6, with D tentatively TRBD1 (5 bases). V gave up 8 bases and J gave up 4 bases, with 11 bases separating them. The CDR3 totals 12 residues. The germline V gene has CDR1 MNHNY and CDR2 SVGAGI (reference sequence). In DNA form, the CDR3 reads TGTGCCAGCGCTGGGGCAGCCTATGGCTACACCTTC. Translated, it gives CASAGAAYGYTF.

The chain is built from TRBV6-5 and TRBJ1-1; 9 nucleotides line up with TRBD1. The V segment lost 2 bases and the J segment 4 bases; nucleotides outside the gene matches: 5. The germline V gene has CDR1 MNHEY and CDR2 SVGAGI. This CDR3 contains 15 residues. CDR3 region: CASSYLQGAGTEAFF. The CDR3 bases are TGTGCCAGCAGTTACCTACAGGGGGCTGGCACTGAAGCTTTCTTT.

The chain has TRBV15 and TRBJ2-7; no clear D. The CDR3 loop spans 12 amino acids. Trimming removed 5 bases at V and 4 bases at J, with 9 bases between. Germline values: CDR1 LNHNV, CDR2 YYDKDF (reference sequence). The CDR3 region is CATSQLGYEQYV. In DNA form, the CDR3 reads TGTGCCACCAGCCAGCTAGGATACGAGCAGTACGTC.

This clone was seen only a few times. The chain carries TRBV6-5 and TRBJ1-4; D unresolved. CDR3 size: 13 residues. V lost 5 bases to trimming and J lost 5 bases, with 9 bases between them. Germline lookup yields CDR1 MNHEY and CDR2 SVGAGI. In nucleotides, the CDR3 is TGTGCCAGCAGTACCCGAGAGAATGAAAAACTGTTTTTT. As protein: CASSTRENEKLFF.

The CDR3 sequence is CATKSPGGYGYTF. As DNA, the CDR3 is TGTGCCACTAAGTCCCCGGGGGGCTATGGCTACACCTTC. The chain has TRBV6-5 and TRBJ1-2, with D possibly being TRBD1 (5 bases). Germline loops: CDR1 MNHEY, CDR2 SVGAGI. The V end lost 10 bases, the J end lost 4 bases, and 16 bases lay between the germline ends. The CDR3 is 13 amino acids.

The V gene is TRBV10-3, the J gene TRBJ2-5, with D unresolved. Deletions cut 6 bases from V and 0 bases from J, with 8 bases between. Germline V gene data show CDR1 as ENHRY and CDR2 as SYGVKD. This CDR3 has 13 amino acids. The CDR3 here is CAISFSYQETQYF. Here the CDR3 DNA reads TGTGCCATCAGCTTTTCGTACCAAGAGACCCAGTACTTC.

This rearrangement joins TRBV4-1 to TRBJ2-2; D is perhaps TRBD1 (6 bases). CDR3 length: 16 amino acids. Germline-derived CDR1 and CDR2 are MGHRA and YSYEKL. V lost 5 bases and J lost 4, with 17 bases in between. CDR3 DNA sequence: TGCGCCAGCAGCGGGGCTGGGACAATGGGCACCGGGGAGCTGTTTTTT. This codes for CASSGAGTMGTGELFF.

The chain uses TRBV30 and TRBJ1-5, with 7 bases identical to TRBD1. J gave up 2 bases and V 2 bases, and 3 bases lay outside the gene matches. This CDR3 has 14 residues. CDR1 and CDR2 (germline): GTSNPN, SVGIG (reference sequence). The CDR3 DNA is TGTGCCTGGAGTCTCGGACAGGGCAATCAGCCCCAGCATTTT. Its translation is CAWSLGQGNQPQHF.

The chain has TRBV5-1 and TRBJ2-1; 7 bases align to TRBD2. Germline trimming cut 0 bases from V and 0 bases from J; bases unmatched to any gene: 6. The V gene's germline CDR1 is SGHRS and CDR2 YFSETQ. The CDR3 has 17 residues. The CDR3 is CASSLGGAGSSYNEQFF. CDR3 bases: TGCGCCAGCAGCTTGGGGGGAGCGGGAAGCTCCTACAATGAGCAGTTCTTC.

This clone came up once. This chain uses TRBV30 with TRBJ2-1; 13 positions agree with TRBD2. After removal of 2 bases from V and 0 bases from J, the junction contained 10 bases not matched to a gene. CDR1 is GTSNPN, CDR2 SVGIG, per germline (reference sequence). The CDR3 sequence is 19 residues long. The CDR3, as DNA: TGTGCCTGGAGTTCACTTCCGGGACTAGCGGGACTCTCCTACAATGAGCAGTTCTTC. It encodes CAWSSLPGLAGLSYNEQFF.

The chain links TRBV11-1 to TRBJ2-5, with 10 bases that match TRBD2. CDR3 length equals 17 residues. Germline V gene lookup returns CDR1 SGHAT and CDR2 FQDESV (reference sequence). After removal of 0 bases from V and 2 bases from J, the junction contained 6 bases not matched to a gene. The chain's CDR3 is CASSLAPPSGGQETQYF. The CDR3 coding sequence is TGTGCCAGCAGCTTAGCCCCCCCTAGCGGGGGTCAAGAGACCCAGTACTTC.